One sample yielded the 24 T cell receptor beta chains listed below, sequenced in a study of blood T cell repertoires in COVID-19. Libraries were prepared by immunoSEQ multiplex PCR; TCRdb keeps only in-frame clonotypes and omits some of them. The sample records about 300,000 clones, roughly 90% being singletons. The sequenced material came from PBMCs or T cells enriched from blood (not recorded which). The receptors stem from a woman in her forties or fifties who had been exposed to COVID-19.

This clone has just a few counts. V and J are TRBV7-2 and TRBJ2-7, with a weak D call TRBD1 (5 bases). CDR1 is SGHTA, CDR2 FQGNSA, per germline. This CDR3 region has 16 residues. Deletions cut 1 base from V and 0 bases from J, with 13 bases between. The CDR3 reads CASSLVGLTASYEQYF. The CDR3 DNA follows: TGTGCCAGCAGCTTAGTTGGGCTGACAGCCTCCTACGAGCAGTACTTC.

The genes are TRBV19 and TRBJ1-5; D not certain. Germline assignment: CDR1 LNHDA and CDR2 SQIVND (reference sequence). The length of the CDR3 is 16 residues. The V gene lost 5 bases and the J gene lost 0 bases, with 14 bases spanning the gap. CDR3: CASSPYGSYSNQPQHF. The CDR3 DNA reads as TGTGCCAGTAGTCCCTACGGGAGCTATAGCAATCAGCCCCAGCATTTT.

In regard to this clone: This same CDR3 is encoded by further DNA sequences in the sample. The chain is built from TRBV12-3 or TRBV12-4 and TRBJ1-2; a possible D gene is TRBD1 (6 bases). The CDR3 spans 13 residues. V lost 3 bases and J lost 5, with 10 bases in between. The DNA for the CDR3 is TGTGCCAGCAGTTTGGGGCAGGGGTATGGCTACACCTTC. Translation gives CASSLGQGYGYTF.

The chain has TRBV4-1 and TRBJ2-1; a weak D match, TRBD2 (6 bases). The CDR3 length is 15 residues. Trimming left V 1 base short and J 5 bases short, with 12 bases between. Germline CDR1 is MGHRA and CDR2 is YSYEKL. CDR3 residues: CASSQGRGADNEQFF. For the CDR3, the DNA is TGCGCCAGCAGCCAAGGACGCGGGGCCGACAATGAGCAGTTCTTC.

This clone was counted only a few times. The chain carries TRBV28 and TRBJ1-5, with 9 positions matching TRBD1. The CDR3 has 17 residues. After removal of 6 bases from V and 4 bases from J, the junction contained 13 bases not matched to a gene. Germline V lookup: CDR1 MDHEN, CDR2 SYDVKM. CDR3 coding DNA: TGTGCCAGCAGCTCCGTGGGGGACAGGGCCGAGAATCAGCCCCAGCATTTT. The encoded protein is CASSSVGDRAENQPQHF.

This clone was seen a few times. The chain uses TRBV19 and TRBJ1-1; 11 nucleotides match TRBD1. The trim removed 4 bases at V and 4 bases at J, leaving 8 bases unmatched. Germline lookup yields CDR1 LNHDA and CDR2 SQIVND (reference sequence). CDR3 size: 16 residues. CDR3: CASSTLGTGGVTEAFF. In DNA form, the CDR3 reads TGTGCCAGTAGTACCCTCGGGACAGGGGGAGTCACTGAAGCTTTCTTT.

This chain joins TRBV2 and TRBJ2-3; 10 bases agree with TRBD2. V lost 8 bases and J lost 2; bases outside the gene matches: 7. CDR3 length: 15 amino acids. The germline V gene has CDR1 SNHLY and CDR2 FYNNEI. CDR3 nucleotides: TGTGCCAGCCGCGAACTAGCGGGATACACAGATACGCAGTATTTT. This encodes CASRELAGYTDTQYF. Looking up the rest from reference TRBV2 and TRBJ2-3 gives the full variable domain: EPEVTQTPSHQVTQMGQEVILRCVPISNHLYFYWYRQILGQKVEFLVSFYNNEISEKSEIFDDQFSVERPDGSNFTLKIRSTKLEDSAMYFCASRELAGYTDTQYFGPGTRLTVL.

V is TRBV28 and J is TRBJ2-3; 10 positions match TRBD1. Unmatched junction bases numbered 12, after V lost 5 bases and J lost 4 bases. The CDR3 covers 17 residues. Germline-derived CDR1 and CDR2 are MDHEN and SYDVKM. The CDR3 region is CASSPYGQGVVADTQYF. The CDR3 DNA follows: TGTGCCAGCAGTCCCTATGGACAGGGGGTAGTGGCAGATACGCAGTATTTT.

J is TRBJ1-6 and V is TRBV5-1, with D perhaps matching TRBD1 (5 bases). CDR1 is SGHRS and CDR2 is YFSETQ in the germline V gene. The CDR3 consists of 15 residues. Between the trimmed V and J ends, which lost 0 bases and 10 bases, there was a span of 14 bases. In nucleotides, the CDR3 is TGCGCCAGCAGCTTGGGGCAGGGTAACGGCTCACCCCTCCACTTT. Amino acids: CASSLGQGNGSPLHF.

Written as DNA, the CDR3 is TGTGCCAGCAGTTTATGGGGCAGTGAGCAGTACTTC. Its protein product is CASSLWGSEQYF. The chain combines TRBV28 with TRBJ2-7; D uncertain. CDR3 length: 12 residues. The germline V gene has CDR1 MDHEN and CDR2 SYDVKM. Trimming took off 0 bases at V and 7 bases at J, with 7 bases between the two ends.

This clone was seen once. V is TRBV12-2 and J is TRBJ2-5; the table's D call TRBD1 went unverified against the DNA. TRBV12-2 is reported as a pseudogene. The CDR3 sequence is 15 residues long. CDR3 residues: CASRLAAKGEGTQYF. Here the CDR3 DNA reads TGTGCAAGTCGCTTAGCGGCGAAGGGGGAAGGGACCCAGTACTTC.

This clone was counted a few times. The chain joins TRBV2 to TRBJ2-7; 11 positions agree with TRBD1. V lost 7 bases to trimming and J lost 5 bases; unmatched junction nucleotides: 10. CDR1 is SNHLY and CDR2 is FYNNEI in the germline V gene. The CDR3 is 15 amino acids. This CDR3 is CASTLHSDRGHEQYF. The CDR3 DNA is TGTGCCAGCACCCTCCATTCGGACAGGGGGCACGAGCAGTACTTC.

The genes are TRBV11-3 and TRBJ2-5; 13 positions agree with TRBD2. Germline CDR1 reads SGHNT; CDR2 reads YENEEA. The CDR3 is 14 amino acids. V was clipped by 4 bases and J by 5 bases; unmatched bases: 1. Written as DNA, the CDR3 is TGTGCCAGCAGCTGGACTAGCGGGAGTGAGACCCAGTACTTC. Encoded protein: CASSWTSGSETQYF. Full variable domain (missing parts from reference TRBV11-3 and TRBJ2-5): EAGVVQSPRYKIIEKKQPVAFWCNPISGHNTLYWYLQNLGQGPELLIRYENEEAVDDSQLPKDRFSAERLKGVDSTLKIQPAELGDSAVYLCASSWTSGSETQYFGPGTRLLVL.

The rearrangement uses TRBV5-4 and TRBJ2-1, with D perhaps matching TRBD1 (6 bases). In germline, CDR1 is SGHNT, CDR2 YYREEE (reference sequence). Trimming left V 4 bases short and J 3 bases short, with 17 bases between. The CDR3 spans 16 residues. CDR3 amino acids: CASSTGAGQSYNEQFF. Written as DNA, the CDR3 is TGTGCCAGCAGCACCGGTGCAGGACAGAGCTACAATGAGCAGTTCTTC.

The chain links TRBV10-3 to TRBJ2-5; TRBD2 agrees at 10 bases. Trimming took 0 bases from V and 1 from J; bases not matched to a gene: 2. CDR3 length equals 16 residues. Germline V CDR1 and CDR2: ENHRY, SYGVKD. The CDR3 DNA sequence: TGTGCCATCAGTGAGTCATTAGCGGGGGGCCAAGAGACCCAGTACTTC. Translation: CAISESLAGGQETQYF.

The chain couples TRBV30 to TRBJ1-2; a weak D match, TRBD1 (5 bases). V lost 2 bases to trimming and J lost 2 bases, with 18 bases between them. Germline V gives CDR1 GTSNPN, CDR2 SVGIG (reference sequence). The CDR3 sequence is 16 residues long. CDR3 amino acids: CAWSPYWTKRNYGYTF. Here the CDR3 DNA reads TGTGCCTGGAGTCCCTATTGGACAAAAAGAAACTATGGCTACACCTTC.

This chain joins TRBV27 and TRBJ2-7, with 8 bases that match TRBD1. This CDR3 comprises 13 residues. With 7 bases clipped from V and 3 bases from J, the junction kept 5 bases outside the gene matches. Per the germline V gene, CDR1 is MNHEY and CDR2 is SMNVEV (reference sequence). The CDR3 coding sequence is TGTGCCAGCAAGACTACAGGGGGCTACGAGCAGTACTTC. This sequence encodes CASKTTGGYEQYF.

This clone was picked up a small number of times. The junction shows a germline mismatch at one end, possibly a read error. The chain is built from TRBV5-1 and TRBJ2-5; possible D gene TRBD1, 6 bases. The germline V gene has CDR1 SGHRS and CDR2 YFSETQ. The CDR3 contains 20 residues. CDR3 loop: CASRLAGDMLGDPATETQYF. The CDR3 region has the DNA TGCGCCAGCAGGTTGGCAGGGGATATGCTGGGGGACCCCGCGACGGAGACCCAGTACTTC.

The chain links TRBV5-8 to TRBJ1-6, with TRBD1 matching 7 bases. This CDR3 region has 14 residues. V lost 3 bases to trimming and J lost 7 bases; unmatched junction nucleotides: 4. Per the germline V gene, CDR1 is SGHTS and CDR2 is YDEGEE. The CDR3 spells CASSWDSANSPLHF. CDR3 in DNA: TGTGCCAGCAGCTGGGACAGCGCCAATTCACCCCTCCACTTT.

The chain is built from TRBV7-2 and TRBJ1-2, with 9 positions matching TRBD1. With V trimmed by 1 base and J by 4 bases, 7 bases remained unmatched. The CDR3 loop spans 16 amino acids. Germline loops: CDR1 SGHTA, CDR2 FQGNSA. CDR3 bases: TGTGCCAGCAGCTTAGGGTTCCGGGGACAGGGCTATGGCTACACCTTC. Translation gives CASSLGFRGQGYGYTF. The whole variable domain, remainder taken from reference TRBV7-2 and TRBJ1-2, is GAGVSQSPSNKVTEKGKDVELRCDPISGHTALYWYRQSLGQGLEFLIYFQGNSAPDKSGLPSDRFSAERTGGSVSTLTIQRTQQEDSAVYLCASSLGFRGQGYGYTFGSGTRLTVV.

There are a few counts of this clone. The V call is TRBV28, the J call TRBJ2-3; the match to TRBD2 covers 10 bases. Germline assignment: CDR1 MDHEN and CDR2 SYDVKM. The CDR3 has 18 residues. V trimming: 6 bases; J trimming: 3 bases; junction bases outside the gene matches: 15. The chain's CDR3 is CASRPGTSAFTRTDTQYF. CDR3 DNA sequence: TGTGCCAGCAGGCCCGGGACTAGCGCTTTTACAAGGACAGATACGCAGTATTTT.

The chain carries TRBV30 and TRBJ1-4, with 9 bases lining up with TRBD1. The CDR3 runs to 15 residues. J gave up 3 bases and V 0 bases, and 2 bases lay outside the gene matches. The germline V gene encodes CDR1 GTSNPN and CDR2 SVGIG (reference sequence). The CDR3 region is CAWSVRDRANEKLFF. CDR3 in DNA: TGTGCCTGGAGTGTACGGGACAGGGCTAATGAAAAACTGTTTTTT.

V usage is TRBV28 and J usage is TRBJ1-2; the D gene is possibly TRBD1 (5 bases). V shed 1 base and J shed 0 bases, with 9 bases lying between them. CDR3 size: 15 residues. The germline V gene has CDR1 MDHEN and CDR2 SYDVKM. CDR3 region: CASSLLDIPNYGYTF. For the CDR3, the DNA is TGTGCCAGCAGTTTATTGGACATTCCTAACTATGGCTACACCTTC.

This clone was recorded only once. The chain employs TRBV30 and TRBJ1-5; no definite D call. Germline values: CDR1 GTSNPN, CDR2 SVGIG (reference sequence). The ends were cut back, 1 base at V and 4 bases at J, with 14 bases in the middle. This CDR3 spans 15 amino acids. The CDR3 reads CAWSDGQWANQPQHF. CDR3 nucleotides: TGTGCCTGGAGTGATGGGCAGTGGGCTAATCAGCCCCAGCATTTT.